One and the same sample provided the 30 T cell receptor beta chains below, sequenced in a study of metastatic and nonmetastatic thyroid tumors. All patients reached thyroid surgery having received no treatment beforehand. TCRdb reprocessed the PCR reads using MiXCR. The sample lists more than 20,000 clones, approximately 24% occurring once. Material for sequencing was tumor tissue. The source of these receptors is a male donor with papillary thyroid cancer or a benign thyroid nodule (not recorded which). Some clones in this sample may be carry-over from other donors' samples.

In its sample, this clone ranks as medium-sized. CDR3 nucleotides: TGCAGTGCTCCTAAAGGACAGCAAACCTACGAGCAGTACTTC. Translated: CSAPKGQQTYEQYF. The chain links TRBV20-1 to TRBJ2-7; a possible D gene is TRBD1 (6 bases). CDR1 is DFQATT and CDR2 is SNEGSKA in the germline V gene (reference sequence). V was trimmed by 5 bases and J by 2 bases, leaving 16 bases between them. The CDR3 loop spans 14 amino acids.

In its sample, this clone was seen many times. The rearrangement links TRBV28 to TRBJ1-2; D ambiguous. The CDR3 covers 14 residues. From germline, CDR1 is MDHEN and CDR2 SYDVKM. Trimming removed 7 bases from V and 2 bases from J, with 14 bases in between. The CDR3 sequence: CASIPPEKNYGYTF. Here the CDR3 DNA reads TGTGCCAGCATTCCCCCGGAGAAGAACTATGGCTACACCTTC.

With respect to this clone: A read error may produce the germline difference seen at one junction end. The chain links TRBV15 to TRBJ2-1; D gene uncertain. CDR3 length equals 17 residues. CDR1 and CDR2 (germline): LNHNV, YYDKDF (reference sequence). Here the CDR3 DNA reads TGTGCCTCCAGCAGAGTTCCCAGTTGGTGCTCCTACAATGAGCAGTTCTTC. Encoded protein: CASSRVPSWCSYNEQFF.

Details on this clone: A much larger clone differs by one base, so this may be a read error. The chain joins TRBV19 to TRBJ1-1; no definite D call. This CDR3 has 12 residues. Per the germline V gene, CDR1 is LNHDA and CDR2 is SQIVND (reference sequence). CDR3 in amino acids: CASSAQATEALF. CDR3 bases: TGTGCCAGTAGTGCGCAGGCAACTGAAGCTCTCTTT.

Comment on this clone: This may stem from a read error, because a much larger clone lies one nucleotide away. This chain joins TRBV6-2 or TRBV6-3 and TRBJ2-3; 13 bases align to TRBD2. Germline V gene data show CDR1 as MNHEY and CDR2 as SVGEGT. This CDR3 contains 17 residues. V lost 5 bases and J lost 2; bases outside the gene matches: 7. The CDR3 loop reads CASSHWTSGSHTDTQYF. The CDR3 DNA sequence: TGTGCCAGCAGTCACTGGACTAGCGGGAGCCACACAGATACGCAGTATTTT.

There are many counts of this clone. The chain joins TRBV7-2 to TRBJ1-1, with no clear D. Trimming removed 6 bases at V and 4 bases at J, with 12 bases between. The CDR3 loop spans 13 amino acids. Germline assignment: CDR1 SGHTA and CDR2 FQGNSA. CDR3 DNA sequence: TGTGCCAGCAGGTTGCGGGATACCACTGAAGCTTTCTTT. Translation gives CASRLRDTTEAFF.

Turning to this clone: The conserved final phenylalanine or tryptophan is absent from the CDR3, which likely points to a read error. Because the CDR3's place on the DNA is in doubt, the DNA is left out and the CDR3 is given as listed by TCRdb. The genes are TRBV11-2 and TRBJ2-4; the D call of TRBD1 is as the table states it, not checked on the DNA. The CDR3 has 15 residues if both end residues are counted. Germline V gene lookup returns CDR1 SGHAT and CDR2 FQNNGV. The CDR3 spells CASTWWGYTQDTQYL.

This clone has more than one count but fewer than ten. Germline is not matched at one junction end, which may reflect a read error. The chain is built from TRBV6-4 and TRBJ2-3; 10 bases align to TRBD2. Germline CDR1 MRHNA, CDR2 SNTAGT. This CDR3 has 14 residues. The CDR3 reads CGSSDTSGKDTQYF. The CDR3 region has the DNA TGTGGCAGCAGTGACACTAGCGGGAAAGATACGCAGTATTTT.

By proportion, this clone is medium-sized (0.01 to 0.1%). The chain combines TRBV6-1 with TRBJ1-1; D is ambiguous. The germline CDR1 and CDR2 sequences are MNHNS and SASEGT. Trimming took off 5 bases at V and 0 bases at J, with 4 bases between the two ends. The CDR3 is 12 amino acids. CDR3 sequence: CASSRMNTEAFF. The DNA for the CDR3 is TGTGCCAGCAGTCGAATGAACACTGAAGCTTTCTTT.

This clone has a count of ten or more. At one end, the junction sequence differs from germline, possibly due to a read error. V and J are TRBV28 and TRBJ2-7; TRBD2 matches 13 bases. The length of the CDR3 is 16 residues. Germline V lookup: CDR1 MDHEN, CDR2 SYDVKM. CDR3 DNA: TGTGCCAGCAGTTCCTTGACTAGCGGGAGGACCGACGAGCAGCACTTC. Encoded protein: CASSSLTSGRTDEQHF.

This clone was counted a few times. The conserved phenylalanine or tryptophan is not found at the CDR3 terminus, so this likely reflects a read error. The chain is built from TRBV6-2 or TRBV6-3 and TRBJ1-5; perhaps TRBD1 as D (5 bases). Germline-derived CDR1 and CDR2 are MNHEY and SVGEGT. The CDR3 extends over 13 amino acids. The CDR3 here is CASSGHAHQAQHS. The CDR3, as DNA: TGTGCCAGCAGCGGACATGCCCATCAGGCCCAGCATTCT.

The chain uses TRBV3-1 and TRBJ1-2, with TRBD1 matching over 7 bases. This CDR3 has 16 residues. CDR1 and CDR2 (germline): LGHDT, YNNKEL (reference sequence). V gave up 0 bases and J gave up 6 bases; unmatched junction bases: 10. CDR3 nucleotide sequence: TGTGCCAGCAGCCAAGATCGTGCAGGGGGTTTGAATGGCTACACCTTC. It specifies CASSQDRAGGLNGYTF. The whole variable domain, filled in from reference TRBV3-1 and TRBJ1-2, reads DTAVSQTPKYLVTQMGNDKSIKCEQNLGHDTMYWYKQDSKKFLKIMFSYNNKELIINETVPNRFSPKSPDKAHLNLHINSLELGDSAVYFCASSQDRAGGLNGYTFGSGTRLTVV.

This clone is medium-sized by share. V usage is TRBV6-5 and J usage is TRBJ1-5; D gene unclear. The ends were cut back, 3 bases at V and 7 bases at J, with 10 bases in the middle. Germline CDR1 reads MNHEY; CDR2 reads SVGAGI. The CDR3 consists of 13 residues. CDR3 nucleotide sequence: TGTGCCAGCAGTTATCGGGAAGGGCAGCCCCAGCATTTT. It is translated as CASSYREGQPQHF.

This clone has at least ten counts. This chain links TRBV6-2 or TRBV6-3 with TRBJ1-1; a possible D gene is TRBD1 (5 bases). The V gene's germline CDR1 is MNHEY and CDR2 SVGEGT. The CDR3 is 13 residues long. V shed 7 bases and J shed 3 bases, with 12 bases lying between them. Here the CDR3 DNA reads TGTGCCAGCACCACGAGGGGATACACTGAAGCTTTCTTT. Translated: CASTTRGYTEAFF.

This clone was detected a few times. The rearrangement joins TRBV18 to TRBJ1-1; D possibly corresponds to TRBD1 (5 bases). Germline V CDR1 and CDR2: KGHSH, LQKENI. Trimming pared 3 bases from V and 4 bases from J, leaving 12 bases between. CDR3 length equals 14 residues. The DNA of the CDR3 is TGTGCCAGCTCACCCTTGATCGGGGCCACTGAAGCTTTCTTT. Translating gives CASSPLIGATEAFF.

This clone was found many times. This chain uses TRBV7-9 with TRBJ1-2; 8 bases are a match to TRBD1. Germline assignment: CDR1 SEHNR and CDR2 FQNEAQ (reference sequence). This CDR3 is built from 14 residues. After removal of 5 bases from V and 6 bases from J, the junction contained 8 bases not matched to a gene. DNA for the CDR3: TGTGCCAGCAGCCTGACACAGGGGGGGGATGGCTACACCTTC. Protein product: CASSLTQGGDGYTF.

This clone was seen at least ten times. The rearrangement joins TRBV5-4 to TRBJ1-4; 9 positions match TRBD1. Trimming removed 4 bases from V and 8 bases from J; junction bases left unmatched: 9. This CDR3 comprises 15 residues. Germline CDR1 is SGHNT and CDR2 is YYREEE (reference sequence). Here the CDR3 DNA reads TGTGCCAGCAGCACGGACAGGGGCAAGAGGGAAAAACTGTTTTTT. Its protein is CASSTDRGKREKLFF.

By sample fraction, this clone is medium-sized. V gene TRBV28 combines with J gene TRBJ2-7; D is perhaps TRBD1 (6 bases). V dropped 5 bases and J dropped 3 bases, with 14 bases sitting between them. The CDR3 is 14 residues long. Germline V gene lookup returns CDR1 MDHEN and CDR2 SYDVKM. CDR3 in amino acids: CASSQITGLYEQYF. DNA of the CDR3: TGTGCCAGCAGTCAAATCACAGGGCTCTACGAGCAGTACTTC.

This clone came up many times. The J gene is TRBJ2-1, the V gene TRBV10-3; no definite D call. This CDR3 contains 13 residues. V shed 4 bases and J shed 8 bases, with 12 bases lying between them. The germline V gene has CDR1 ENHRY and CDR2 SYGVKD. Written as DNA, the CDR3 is TGTGCCATCAGTGTAAATCTTGGATATGAGCAGTTCTTC. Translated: CAISVNLGYEQFF.

CDR3 amino acids: CASSLRGSETQYF. DNA for the CDR3: TGTGCCAGCAGCTTGAGGGGCTCGGAGACCCAGTACTTC. This chain connects TRBV5-4 to TRBJ2-5, with a weak D call TRBD1 (5 bases). The length of the CDR3 is 13 residues. Trimming pared 1 base from V and 5 bases from J, leaving 9 bases between. The germline CDR1 and CDR2 sequences are SGHNT and YYREEE (reference sequence).

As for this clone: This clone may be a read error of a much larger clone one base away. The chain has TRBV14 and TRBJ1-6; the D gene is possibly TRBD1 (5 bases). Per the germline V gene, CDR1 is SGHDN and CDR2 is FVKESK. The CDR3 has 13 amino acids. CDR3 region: CASSLSGHSPPHF. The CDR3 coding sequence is TGTGCCAGCAGCCTTTCAGGGCATTCACCCCCCCACTTT.

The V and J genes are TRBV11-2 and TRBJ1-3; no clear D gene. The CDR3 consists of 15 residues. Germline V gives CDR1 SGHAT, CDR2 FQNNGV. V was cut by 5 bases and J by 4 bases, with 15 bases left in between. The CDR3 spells CASSPNRVAGNTIYF. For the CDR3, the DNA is TGTGCCAGCAGCCCTAATAGGGTCGCGGGAAACACCATATATTTT.

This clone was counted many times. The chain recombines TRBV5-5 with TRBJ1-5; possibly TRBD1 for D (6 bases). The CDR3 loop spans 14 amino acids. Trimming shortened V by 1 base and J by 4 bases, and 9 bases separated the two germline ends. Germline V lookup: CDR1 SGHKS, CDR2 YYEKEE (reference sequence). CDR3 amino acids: CASSLWDTNQPQHF. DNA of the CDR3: TGTGCCAGCAGCTTGTGGGACACAAATCAGCCCCAGCATTTT.

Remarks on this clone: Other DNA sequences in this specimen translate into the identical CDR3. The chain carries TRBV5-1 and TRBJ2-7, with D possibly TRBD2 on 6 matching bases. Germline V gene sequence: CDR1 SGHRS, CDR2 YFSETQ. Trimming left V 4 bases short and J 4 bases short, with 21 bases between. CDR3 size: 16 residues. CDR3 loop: CASSVGNVGGTYEQYF. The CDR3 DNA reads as TGCGCCAGCAGCGTTGGTAACGTGGGGGGAACATACGAGCAGTACTTC.

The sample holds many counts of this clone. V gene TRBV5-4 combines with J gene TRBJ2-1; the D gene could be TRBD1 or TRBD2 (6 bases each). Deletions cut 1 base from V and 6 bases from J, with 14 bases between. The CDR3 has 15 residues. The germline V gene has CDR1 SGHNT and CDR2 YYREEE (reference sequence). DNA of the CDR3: TGTGCCAGCAGCTTGTCGGGGGCGAATTCCAATGAGCAGTTCTTC. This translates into CASSLSGANSNEQFF.

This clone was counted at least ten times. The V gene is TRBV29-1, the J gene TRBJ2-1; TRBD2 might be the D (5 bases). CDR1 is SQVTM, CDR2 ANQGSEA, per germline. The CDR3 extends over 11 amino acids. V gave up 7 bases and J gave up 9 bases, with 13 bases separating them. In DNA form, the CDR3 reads TGCAGCGGGAAGGACTCGCGTGAGCAGTTCTTC. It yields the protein CSGKDSREQFF.

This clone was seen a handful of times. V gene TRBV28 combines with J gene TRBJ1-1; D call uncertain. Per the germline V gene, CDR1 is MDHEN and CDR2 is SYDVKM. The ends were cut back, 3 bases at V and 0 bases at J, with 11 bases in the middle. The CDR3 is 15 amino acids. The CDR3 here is CASSFSRSMNTEAFF. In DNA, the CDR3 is TGTGCCAGCAGTTTCTCCAGGTCAATGAACACTGAAGCTTTCTTT.

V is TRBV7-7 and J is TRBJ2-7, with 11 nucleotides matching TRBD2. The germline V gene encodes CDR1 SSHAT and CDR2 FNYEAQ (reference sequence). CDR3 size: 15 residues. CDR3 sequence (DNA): TGTGCTAGGAGCCCGGGGACTAGCGGCTACTACGAGCAGTACTTC. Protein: CARSPGTSGYYEQYF.

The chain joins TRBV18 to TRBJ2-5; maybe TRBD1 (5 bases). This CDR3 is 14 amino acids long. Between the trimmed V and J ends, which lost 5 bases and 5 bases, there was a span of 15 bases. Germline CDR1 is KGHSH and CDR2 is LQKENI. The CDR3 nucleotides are TGTGCCAGCTCAAGCAGGGTCGTGAGCGAGACCCAGTACTTC. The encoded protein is CASSSRVVSETQYF.

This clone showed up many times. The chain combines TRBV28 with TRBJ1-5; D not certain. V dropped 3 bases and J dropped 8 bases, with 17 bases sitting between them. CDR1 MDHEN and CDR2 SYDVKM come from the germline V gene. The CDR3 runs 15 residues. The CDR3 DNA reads TGTGCCAGCAGTTTCGCCGCCCGGTTGGCCGAGCCCCAGCATTTT. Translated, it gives CASSFAARLAEPQHF.